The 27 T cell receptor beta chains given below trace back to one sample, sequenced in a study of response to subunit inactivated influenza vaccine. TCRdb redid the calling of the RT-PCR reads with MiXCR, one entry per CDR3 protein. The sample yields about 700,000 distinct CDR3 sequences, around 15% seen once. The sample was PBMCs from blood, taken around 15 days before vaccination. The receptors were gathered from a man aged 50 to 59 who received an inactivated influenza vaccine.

In nucleotides, the CDR3 is TGTGCCAGCTTAAGGGGGACAGAGCAGTACTTC. Protein: CASLRGTEQYF. The genes are TRBV28 and TRBJ2-7; D is possibly TRBD1 (6 bases). The CDR3 runs to 11 residues. With 8 bases removed from V and 7 bases from J, the gap between germline ends came to 12 bases. CDR1 is MDHEN, CDR2 SYDVKM, per germline. Filled out from reference TRBV28 and TRBJ2-7, the complete variable domain reads DVKVTQSSRYLVKRTGEKVFLECVQDMDHENMFWYRQDPGLGLRLIYFSYDVKMKEKGDIPEGYSVSREKKERFSLILESASTNQTSMYLCASLRGTEQYFGPGTRLTVT.

The CDR3 is CASSPETEQETQYF. The CDR3 bases are TGTGCCAGCAGTCCCGAGACAGAACAAGAGACCCAGTACTTC. The rearrangement uses TRBV28 and TRBJ2-5, with D possibly being TRBD1 (5 bases). Germline lookup yields CDR1 MDHEN and CDR2 SYDVKM. CDR3 length: 14 amino acids. The V gene lost 5 bases and the J gene lost 2 bases, with 12 bases spanning the gap.

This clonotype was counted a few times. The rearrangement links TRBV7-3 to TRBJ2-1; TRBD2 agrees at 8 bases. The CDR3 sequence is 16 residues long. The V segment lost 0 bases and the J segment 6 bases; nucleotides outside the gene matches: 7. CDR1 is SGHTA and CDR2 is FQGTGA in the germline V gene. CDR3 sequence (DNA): TGTGCCAGCAGCTTAACGTATCGGGAGGGCCCCAATGAGCAGTTCTTC. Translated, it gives CASSLTYREGPNEQFF.

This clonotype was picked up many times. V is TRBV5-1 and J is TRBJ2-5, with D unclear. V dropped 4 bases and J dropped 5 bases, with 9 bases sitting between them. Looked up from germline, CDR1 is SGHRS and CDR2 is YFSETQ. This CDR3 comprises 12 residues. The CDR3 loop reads CASSPGTETQYF. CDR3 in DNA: TGCGCCAGCAGCCCGGGTACCGAGACCCAGTACTTC.

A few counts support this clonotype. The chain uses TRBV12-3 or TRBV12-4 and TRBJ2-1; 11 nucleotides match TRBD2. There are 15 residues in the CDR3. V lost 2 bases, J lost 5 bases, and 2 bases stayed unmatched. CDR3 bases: TGTGCCAGCAGTTTATCTAGCGGGGGGAACAATGAGCAGTTCTTC. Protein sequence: CASSLSSGGNNEQFF.

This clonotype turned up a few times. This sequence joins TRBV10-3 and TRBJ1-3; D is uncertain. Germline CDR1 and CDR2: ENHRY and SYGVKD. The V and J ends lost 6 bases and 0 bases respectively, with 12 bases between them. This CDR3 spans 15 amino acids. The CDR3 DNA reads TGTGCCATCAGGTCAACCAACTACTCTGGAAACACCATATATTTT. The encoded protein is CAIRSTNYSGNTIYF.

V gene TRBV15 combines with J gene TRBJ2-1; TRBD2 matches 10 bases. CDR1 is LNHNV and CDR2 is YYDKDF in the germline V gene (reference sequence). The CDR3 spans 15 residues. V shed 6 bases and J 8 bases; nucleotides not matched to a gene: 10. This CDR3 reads CATRGEGLAKHEQFF. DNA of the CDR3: TGTGCCACCAGAGGTGAGGGACTAGCGAAACATGAGCAGTTCTTC.

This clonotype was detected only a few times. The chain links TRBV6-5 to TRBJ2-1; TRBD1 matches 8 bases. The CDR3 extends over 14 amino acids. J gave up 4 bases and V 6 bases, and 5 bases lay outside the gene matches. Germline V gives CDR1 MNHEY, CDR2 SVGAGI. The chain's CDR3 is CASSLDRGYNEQFF. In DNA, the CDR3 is TGTGCCAGCAGCTTAGACAGGGGATACAATGAGCAGTTCTTC.

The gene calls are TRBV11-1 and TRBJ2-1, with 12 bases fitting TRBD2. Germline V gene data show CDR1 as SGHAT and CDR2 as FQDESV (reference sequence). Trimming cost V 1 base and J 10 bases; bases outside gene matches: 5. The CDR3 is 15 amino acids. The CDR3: CASSLELAGGPEQFF. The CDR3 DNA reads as TGTGCCAGCAGCTTAGAACTAGCGGGAGGTCCGGAGCAGTTCTTC. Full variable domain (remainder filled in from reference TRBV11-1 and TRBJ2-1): EAEVAQSPRYKITEKSQAVAFWCDPISGHATLYWYRQILGQGPELLVQFQDESVVDDSQLPKDRFSAERLKGVDSTLKIQPAELGDSAMYLCASSLELAGGPEQFFGPGTRLTVL.

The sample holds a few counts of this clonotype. CDR3 amino acids: CASSSIPPGRGQETQYF. Here the CDR3 DNA reads TGCGCCAGCAGTAGTATCCCCCCAGGCAGGGGACAAGAGACCCAGTACTTC. The chain carries TRBV5-1 and TRBJ2-5; possibly TRBD1 for D (6 bases). CDR3 size: 17 residues. Trimming removed 5 bases at V and 2 bases at J, with 22 bases between. From germline, CDR1 is SGHRS and CDR2 YFSETQ.

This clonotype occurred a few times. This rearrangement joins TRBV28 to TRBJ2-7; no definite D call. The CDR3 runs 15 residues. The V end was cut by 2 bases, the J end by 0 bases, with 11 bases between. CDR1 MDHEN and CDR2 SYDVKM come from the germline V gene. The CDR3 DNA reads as TGTGCCAGCAGTTTAGGGCACACGAGCTCCTACGAGCAGTACTTC. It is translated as CASSLGHTSSYEQYF.

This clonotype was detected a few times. CDR3 amino acids: CASSPQGGLVAGELFF. Here the CDR3 DNA reads TGTGCCAGCAGCCCTCAAGGGGGACTGGTAGCCGGGGAGCTGTTTTTT. This chain uses TRBV7-3 with TRBJ2-2, with D perhaps assigned TRBD1 or TRBD2 (6 bases each). Looked up from germline, CDR1 is SGHTA and CDR2 is FQGTGA. The CDR3 length is 16 residues. Trimming removed 5 bases from V and 6 bases from J, with 19 bases in between.

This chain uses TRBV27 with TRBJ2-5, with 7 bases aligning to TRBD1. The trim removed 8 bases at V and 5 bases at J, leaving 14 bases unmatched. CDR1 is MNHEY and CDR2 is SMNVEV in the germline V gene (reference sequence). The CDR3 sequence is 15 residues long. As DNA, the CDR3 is TGTGCCAGCCGCACCTTGGGACAGCGGCGCGAGACCCAGTACTTC. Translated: CASRTLGQRRETQYF.

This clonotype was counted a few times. The CDR3 region is CASSAAGRTNSPLHF. CDR3 DNA: TGCGCCAGCAGCGCCGCCGGGAGGACTAATTCACCCCTCCACTTT. The V call is TRBV4-3, the J call TRBJ1-6; D is ambiguous. Germline CDR1 LGHNA, CDR2 YSLEER. Trimming cost V 5 bases and J 6 bases, with 14 bases left between them. The CDR3 runs 15 residues.

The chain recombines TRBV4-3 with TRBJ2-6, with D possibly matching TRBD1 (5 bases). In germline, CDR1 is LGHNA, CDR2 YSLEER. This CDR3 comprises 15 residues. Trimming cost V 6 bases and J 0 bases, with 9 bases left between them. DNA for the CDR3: TGCGCCAGCAGAGACAGAAGCTCTGGGGCCAACGTCCTGACTTTC. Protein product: CASRDRSSGANVLTF.

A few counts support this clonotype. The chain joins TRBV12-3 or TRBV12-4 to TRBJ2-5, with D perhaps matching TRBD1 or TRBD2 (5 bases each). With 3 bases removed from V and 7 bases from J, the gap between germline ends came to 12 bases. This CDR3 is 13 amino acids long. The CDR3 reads CASSFRESGTQYF. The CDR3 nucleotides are TGTGCCAGCAGTTTCAGGGAGAGCGGGACCCAGTACTTC.

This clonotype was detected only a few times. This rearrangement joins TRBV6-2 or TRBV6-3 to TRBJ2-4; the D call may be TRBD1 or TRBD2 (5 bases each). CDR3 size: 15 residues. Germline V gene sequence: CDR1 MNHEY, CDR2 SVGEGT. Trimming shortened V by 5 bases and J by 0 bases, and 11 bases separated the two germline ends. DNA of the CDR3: TGTGCCAGCAGTCGGGACGTAGGAGCCAAAAACATTCAGTACTTC. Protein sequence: CASSRDVGAKNIQYF.

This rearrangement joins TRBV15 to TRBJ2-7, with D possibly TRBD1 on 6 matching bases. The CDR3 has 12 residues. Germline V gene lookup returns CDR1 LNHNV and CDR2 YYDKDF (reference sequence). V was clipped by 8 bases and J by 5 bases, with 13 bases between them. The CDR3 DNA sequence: TGTGCCACCGGGGACACACACCACGAGCAGTACTTC. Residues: CATGDTHHEQYF.

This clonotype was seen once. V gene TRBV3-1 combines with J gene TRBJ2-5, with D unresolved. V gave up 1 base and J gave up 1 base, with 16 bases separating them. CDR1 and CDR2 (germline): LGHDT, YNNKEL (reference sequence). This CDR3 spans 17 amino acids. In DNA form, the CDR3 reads TGTGCCAGCAGCCAAGGGCAGTCTAGTTGGGGCCAAGAGACCCAGTACTTC. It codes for CASSQGQSSWGQETQYF.

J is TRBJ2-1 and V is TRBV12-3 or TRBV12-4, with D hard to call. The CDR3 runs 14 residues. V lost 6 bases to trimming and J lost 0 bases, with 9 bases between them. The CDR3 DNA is TGTGCCAGCAGGATAGAACGCTCCTACAATGAGCAGTTCTTC. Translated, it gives CASRIERSYNEQFF.

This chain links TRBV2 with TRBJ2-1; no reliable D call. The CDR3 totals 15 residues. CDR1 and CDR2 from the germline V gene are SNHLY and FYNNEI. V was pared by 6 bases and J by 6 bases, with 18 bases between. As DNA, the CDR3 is TGTGCCAGCAGGGGAAAGGGCCCCCGATCCAATGAGCAGTTCTTC. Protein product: CASRGKGPRSNEQFF.

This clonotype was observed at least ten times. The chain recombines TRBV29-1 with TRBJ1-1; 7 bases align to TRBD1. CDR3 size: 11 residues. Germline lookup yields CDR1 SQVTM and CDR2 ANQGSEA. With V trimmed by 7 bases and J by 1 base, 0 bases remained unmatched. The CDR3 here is CSGTGNTEAFF. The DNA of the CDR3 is TGCAGCGGGACAGGGAACACTGAAGCTTTCTTT.

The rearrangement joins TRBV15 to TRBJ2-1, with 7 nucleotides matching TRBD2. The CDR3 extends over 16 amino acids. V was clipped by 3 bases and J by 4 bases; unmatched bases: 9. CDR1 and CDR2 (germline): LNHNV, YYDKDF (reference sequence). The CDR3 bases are TGTGCCACCAGCAGCTTCTCCAGCGGGGTTTACAATGAGCAGTTCTTC. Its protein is CATSSFSSGVYNEQFF.

The DNA for the CDR3 is TGCGCCAGCAGCTTGGACAGGGAAAGCACCGGGGAGCTGTTTTTT. Translated: CASSLDRESTGELFF. The V gene is TRBV5-1, the J gene TRBJ2-2; possibly TRBD1 for D (6 bases). Germline V CDR1 and CDR2: SGHRS, YFSETQ. The ends were cut back, 0 bases at V and 4 bases at J, with 10 bases in the middle. CDR3 length equals 15 residues. The full variable domain, in which reference TRBV5-1 and TRBJ2-2 provide the parts outside the CDR3, is KAGVTQTPRYLIKTRGQQVTLSCSPISGHRSVSWYQQTPGQGLQFLFEYFSETQRNKGNFPGRFSGRQFSNSRSEMNVSTLELGDSALYLCASSLDRESTGELFFGEGSRLTVL.

The CDR3 sequence is CASSLEGKAGASEQFF. The CDR3 DNA follows: TGTGCCAGCAGCTTAGAAGGGAAAGCGGGAGCTAGTGAGCAGTTCTTC. The genes are TRBV7-2 and TRBJ2-1; 8 positions match TRBD2. This CDR3 is 16 amino acids long. The J segment lost 9 bases and the V segment lost 1 base, leaving 11 bases of the junction unmatched. Germline loops: CDR1 SGHTA, CDR2 FQGNSA.

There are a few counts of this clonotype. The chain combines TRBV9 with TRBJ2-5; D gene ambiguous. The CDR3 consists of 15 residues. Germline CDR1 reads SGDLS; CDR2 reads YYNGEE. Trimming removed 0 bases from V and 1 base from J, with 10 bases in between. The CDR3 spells CASSVGPSIQETQYF. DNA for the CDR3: TGTGCCAGCAGCGTAGGTCCCAGCATCCAAGAGACCCAGTACTTC.

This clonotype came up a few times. CDR3 protein: CSARDSGRAITDTQYF. The DNA of the CDR3 is TGCAGTGCTAGAGATAGCGGCAGGGCTATCACAGATACGCAGTATTTT. This sequence joins TRBV20-1 and TRBJ2-3, with D possibly being TRBD2 (6 bases). The V gene's germline CDR1 is DFQATT and CDR2 SNEGSKA (reference sequence). This CDR3 has 16 amino acids. V gave up 0 bases and J gave up 2 bases, with 15 bases separating them.